This TCR beta chain was recovered during a study of cytomegalovirus exposure and HLA in healthy donors. General observations from the study: In a later analysis, common viral pathogens appeared linked to several of the most significant clusters. A likely sequencing artifact accounted for one observed cluster of highly shared sequence variants.

It was with 60 Vbeta and 13 Jbeta primers that the PCR ran. The protocol was immunoSEQ multiplex PCR, while the TCRdb copy is restricted to in-frame clones and leaves out a portion. The sample comprises roughly 52,000 clones, roughly 74% of which are singletons, and about 1.5% rests with the top ten. This CDR3 is 16 amino acids long. Germline V gene data show CDR1 as MNHEY and CDR2 as SMNVEV (reference sequence). Trimming removed 5 bases at V and 2 bases at J, with 19 bases between. As regards this clone: Its specificity is not known.

The V gene is TRBV27, the J gene TRBJ2-7; D perhaps matches TRBD2 (7 bases). This TCR was recovered from a female donor in good health and CMV-seronegative. The sample comprised PBMCs. DNA of the CDR3: TGTGCCAGCAGTCCTCGACGGGGGGCGCCTGCCTACGAGCAGTACTTC. Protein product: CASSPRRGAPAYEQYF.